The present T cell receptor (beta chain) was sequenced within a study of cytomegalovirus exposure and HLA in healthy donors. Study findings and constraints: Follow-up analysis found HLA locus-dependent TCR association rates, highest for DRB1 and lowest for HLA-C. One later analysis reportedly identified an Asian-associated ancestry cluster that showed fewer N-insertions than the approximately 670-donor mean. Presence/absence analysis assumed near-uniform sequencing depth across donors.

Comments on this clone: Its antigen is undetermined.

The CDR3 is 14 residues long. V was clipped by 4 bases and J by 3 bases; unmatched bases: 4. Looked up from germline, CDR1 is SGHRS and CDR2 is YFSETQ. Vbeta (60) and Jbeta (13) primers were used in the PCR. The method was immunoSEQ multiplex PCR; TCRdb's version includes in-frame clones alone and lacks a portion of them. The data contain 80,000 or so clones, about 9.4% of them singletons. The sequence came from a man aged 55 to 70 in good health and CMV-seropositive. The sequencing input was PBMCs. V and J are TRBV5-1 and TRBJ2-3, with TRBD1 matching over 8 bases. The CDR3 region is CASSLRTGTDTQYF. The CDR3 nucleotides are TGCGCCAGCAGCCTCCGGACAGGGACAGATACGCAGTATTTT.